This TCR beta chain came from a study of T-cell reconstitution after alpha-beta-depleted transplantation in children. Overall study findings and caveats: When one year had passed after transplant, most T-cell counts and diversity came from newly produced T cells.

Many counts were recorded for this clonotype. Its antigen is not known. Trimming took 4 bases from V and 2 from J, leaving 12 bases between them. Germline values: CDR1 LGHDT, CDR2 YNNKEL (reference sequence). The CDR3 length is 15 residues. A TCRbeta library incorporating unique molecular identifiers was prepared. A single record per CDR3 protein comes from TCRdb applying MiXCR to the PCR reads. The repertoire holds 200,000 to 250,000 distinct CDR3 sequences, with around 9.9% as singletons. The rearrangement uses TRBV3-1 and TRBJ2-1; no definite D call. Sequencing was performed on PBMCs, taken before TCRalphabeta/CD19-depleted stem cell transplant. The receptor comes from a child less than two years old with acute myeloid leukemia, due to receive a stem cell transplant. The CDR3 loop is CASSPRTYTYNEQFF. CDR3 sequence (DNA): TGTGCCAGCAGCCCCCGGACCTATACCTACAATGAGCAGTTCTTC.